This TCR beta chain is from a study of T cells after yellow fever vaccination. This clonotype was picked up one time. Its antigen is undetermined. Whole-study results and caveats: Researchers noted that a small share of clonotypes showed up in both CD4 and CD8 compartments.

Each CDR3 protein gets one entry after TCRdb re-called the 5' RACE reads with MiXCR. The repertoire has approximately 600,000 distinct CDR3 sequences, roughly an eighth of them found once; the top ten carry about 16%. V shed 2 bases and J 3 bases; nucleotides not matched to a gene: 7. This CDR3 is built from 18 residues. Per germline, CDR1 LNHNV and CDR2 YYDKDF (reference sequence). J is TRBJ2-1 and V is TRBV15; 13 positions agree with TRBD2. Source: PBMCs, taken on the day of the yellow fever booster vaccination. The origin of this receptor is a man younger than 40 who received the YFV17D yellow fever vaccine. CDR3 protein: CATSRKLAGGIGYNEQFF. The CDR3 DNA reads TGTGCCACCAGCAGAAAACTAGCGGGAGGGATCGGCTACAATGAGCAGTTCTTC.